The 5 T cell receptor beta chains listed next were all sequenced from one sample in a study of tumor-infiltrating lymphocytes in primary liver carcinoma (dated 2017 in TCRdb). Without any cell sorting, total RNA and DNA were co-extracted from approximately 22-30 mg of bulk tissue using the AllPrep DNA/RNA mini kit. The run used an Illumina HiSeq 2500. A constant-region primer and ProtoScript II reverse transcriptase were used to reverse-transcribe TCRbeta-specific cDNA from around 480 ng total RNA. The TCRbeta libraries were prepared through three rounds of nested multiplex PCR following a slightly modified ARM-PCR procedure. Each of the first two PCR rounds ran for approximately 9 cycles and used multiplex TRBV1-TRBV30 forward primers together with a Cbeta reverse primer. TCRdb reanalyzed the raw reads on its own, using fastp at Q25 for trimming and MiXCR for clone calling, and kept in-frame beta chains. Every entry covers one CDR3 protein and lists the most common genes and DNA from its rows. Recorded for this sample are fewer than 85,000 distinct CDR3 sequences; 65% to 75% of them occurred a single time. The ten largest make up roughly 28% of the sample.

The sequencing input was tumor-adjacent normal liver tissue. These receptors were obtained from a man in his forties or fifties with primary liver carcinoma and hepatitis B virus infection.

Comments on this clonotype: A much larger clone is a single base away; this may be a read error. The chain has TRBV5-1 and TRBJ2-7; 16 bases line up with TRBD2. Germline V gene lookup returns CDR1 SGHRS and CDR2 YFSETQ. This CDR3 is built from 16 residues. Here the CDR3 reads CTSSPGLAGGGYEQYF. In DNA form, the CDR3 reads TGCACCAGCAGCCCGGGACTAGCGGGAGGGGGCTACGAGCAGTACTTC.

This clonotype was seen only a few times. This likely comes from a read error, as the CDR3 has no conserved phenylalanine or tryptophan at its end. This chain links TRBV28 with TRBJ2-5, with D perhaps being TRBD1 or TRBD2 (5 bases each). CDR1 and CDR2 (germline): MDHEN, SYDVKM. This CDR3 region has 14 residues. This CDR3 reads CASSRDVGQETQYL. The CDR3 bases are TGTGCTAGCAGTCGGGACGTTGGGCAAGAGACCCAGTACCTC.

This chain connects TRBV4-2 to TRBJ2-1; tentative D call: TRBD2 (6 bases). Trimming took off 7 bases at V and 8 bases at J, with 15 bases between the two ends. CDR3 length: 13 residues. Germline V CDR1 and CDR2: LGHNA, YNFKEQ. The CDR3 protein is CASNAGRDYEQFF. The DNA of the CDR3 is TGTGCCAGCAACGCAGGGCGGGACTATGAGCAGTTCTTC.

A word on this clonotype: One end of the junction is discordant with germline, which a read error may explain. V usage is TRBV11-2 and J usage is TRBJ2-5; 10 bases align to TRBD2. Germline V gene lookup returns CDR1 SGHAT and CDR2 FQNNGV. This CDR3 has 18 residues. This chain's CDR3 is CVSNLDPWSSGRGETQYF. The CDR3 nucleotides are TGTGTCAGCAACTTGGATCCGTGGTCTAGCGGGAGAGGAGAGACCCAGTACTTC.

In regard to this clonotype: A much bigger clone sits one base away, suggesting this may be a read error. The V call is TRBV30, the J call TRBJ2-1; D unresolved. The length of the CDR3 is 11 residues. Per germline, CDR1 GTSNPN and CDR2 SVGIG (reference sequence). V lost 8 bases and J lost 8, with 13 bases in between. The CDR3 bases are TGTGCCATTAGGAGAAGGTATGAGCAGTTCTTC. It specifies CAIRRRYEQFF.